The 27 T cell receptor beta chains below were found in one sample sequenced in a study of blood T cell repertoires in COVID-19. The repertoire was sequenced with immunoSEQ multiplex PCR; TCRdb's copy has only in-frame clones and lacks some. The sample records some 200,000 clones, approximately 79% being singletons. Input material: peripheral blood. Receptors were obtained from a man aged 25 to 45 with active or convalescent COVID-19.

The V gene is TRBV25-1, the J gene TRBJ1-1; D is ambiguous. The CDR3 length is 15 residues. Per the germline V gene, CDR1 is MGHDK and CDR2 is SYGVNS. V lost 3 bases, J lost 2 bases, and 13 bases lay in between. CDR3 nucleotide sequence: TGTGCCAGCAGTGACGGACTTACGCGCAACACTGAAGCTTTCTTT. This sequence encodes CASSDGLTRNTEAFF.

The chain has TRBV9 and TRBJ1-1, with 9 nucleotides matching TRBD1. Per germline, CDR1 SGDLS and CDR2 YYNGEE. With 4 bases clipped from V and 3 bases from J, the junction kept 7 bases outside the gene matches. The CDR3 is made up of 15 amino acids. In nucleotides, the CDR3 is TGTGCCAGCAGCCCCCCGGGGACAGGGTACACTGAAGCTTTCTTT. This codes for CASSPPGTGYTEAFF.

The rearrangement links TRBV2 to TRBJ1-6; D possibly corresponds to TRBD1 (5 bases). CDR1 and CDR2 from the germline V gene are SNHLY and FYNNEI. The length of the CDR3 is 16 residues. V lost 5 bases and J lost 8, with 19 bases in between. The CDR3 DNA sequence: TGTGCCAGCAGTACAGGTCTCACATCTTCGGATTCACCCCTCCACTTT. Translation gives CASSTGLTSSDSPLHF.

The chain joins TRBV7-2 to TRBJ2-7, with a weak D call TRBD2 (6 bases). Deletions cut 4 bases from V and 6 bases from J, with 13 bases between. CDR3 length: 13 amino acids. CDR1 and CDR2 from the germline V gene are SGHTA and FQGNSA. The DNA of the CDR3 is TGTGCCAGCAGCTGGGGCGGGGCCCGCGAGCAGTACTTC. Amino acid sequence: CASSWGGAREQYF.

V usage is TRBV29-1 and J usage is TRBJ2-1, with D tentatively TRBD2 (7 bases). The CDR3 extends over 19 amino acids. The germline V and J ends were trimmed by 3 bases and 5 bases, with 29 bases remaining between them. CDR1 and CDR2 from the germline V gene are SQVTM and ANQGSEA. DNA of the CDR3: TGCAGCGTTGATAGGGGGGAGGGAGTCTACGGAAGACCCGACAATGAGCAGTTCTTC. Amino acids: CSVDRGEGVYGRPDNEQFF.

V and J are TRBV7-9 and TRBJ1-3; weak D call: TRBD1 (6 bases). The V end lost 5 bases, the J end lost 4 bases, and 18 bases lay between the germline ends. This CDR3 spans 16 amino acids. CDR1 SEHNR and CDR2 FQNEAQ come from the germline V gene (reference sequence). CDR3 coding DNA: TGTGCCAGCAGCCAGACAACCAACAGGGAAGGAAACACCATATATTTT. Amino acid sequence: CASSQTTNREGNTIYF.

The rearrangement uses TRBV7-9 and TRBJ2-5; 7 bases agree with TRBD1. Germline V lookup: CDR1 SEHNR, CDR2 FQNEAQ (reference sequence). With 5 bases clipped from V and 5 bases from J, the junction kept 5 bases outside the gene matches. This CDR3 has 13 residues. The CDR3 coding sequence is TGTGCCAGCAGCGAGACAGGGCCGGAGACCCAGTACTTC. This encodes CASSETGPETQYF.

The V and J genes are TRBV7-3 and TRBJ1-1; 9 bases are shared with TRBD1. V lost 1 base to trimming and J lost 3 bases; unmatched junction nucleotides: 12. CDR3 length: 18 residues. The germline CDR1 and CDR2 sequences are SGHTA and FQGTGA. Written as DNA, the CDR3 is TGTGCCAGCAGCTTAATGCAGCAAACGGGACAGGGAGACACTGAAGCTTTCTTT. Residues: CASSLMQQTGQGDTEAFF.

The chain combines TRBV12-3 or TRBV12-4 with TRBJ2-7, with D perhaps TRBD1 (5 bases). The CDR3 extends over 13 amino acids. V lost 4 bases and J 4 bases, leaving 11 bases between the germline ends. The chain's CDR3 is CASSSGIPYEQYF. In DNA, the CDR3 is TGTGCCAGCAGTTCAGGGATCCCGTACGAGCAGTACTTC.

Comments on this clone: This same CDR3 is encoded by further DNA sequences in the sample. V is TRBV5-4 and J is TRBJ1-2; 7 positions agree with TRBD1. This CDR3 is 14 amino acids long. Germline lookup yields CDR1 SGHNT and CDR2 YYREEE (reference sequence). Unmatched junction bases numbered 3, after V lost 0 bases and J lost 4 bases. The CDR3: CASSLGQGAYGYTF. Here the CDR3 DNA reads TGTGCCAGCAGCTTGGGACAGGGAGCCTATGGCTACACCTTC.

This clone was seen a single time. V usage is TRBV9 and J usage is TRBJ1-4, with a possible D match to TRBD1 (5 bases). Germline V CDR1 and CDR2: SGDLS, YYNGEE. The V end lost 0 bases, the J end lost 4 bases, and 7 bases lay between the germline ends. CDR3 length: 14 residues. CDR3 region: CASSVGDSNEKLFF. For the CDR3, the DNA is TGTGCCAGCAGCGTAGGTGACAGTAATGAAAAACTGTTTTTT.

This chain connects TRBV7-2 to TRBJ2-2; the D gene is possibly TRBD1 (6 bases). This CDR3 spans 14 amino acids. Trimming took off 7 bases at V and 4 bases at J, with 13 bases between the two ends. The germline gives CDR1 SGHTA, CDR2 FQGNSA. CDR3 DNA: TGTGCCAGCATATCGGGACATCGCACCGGGGAGCTGTTTTTT. Its translation is CASISGHRTGELFF.

The rearrangement uses TRBV5-1 and TRBJ2-2; TRBD2 matches at 13 bases. CDR1 SGHRS and CDR2 YFSETQ come from the germline V gene. The CDR3 runs 16 residues. With 3 bases clipped from V and 7 bases from J, the junction kept 6 bases outside the gene matches. Here the CDR3 reads CASSSGLAGAIGELFF. Here the CDR3 DNA reads TGCGCCAGCAGCTCCGGACTAGCGGGAGCCATCGGGGAGCTGTTTTTT. The variable domain in full, completed from reference TRBV5-1 and TRBJ2-2, reads KAGVTQTPRYLIKTRGQQVTLSCSPISGHRSVSWYQQTPGQGLQFLFEYFSETQRNKGNFPGRFSGRQFSNSRSEMNVSTLELGDSALYLCASSSGLAGAIGELFFGEGSRLTVL.

This clone was counted a few times. This chain links TRBV6-5 with TRBJ1-2; no clear D. The CDR3 sequence is 13 residues long. V lost 0 bases and J lost 7, with 9 bases in between. Germline V gene sequence: CDR1 MNHEY, CDR2 SVGAGI. CDR3 bases: TGTGCCAGCAGTTACTCCAACCAGCGTGGCTACACCTTC. It codes for CASSYSNQRGYTF.

This clone occurred once. The genes are TRBV11-3 and TRBJ2-1; TRBD2 matches 9 bases. The CDR3 contains 15 residues. V was clipped by 2 bases and J by 5 bases; unmatched bases: 4. From germline, CDR1 is SGHNT and CDR2 YENEEA. CDR3 sequence reads: CASSLFSGGNNEQFF. The CDR3 DNA sequence: TGTGCCAGCAGCTTATTTAGCGGGGGTAACAATGAGCAGTTCTTC. Full variable domain (remainder filled in from reference TRBV11-3 and TRBJ2-1): EAGVVQSPRYKIIEKKQPVAFWCNPISGHNTLYWYLQNLGQGPELLIRYENEEAVDDSQLPKDRFSAERLKGVDSTLKIQPAELGDSAVYLCASSLFSGGNNEQFFGPGTRLTVL.

This chain joins TRBV5-6 and TRBJ2-1; perhaps TRBD2 as D (5 bases). The CDR3 covers 12 residues. Germline loops: CDR1 SGHDT, CDR2 YYEEEE. The V end was cut by 4 bases, the J end by 15 bases, with 17 bases between. The CDR3: CASSPLGQRWFF. The CDR3 region has the DNA TGTGCCAGCAGCCCACTAGGTCAAAGATGGTTCTTC.

This clone was found once. V usage is TRBV5-1 and J usage is TRBJ1-4, with D hard to call. The V end was cut by 0 bases, the J end by 9 bases, with 12 bases between. The CDR3 consists of 14 residues. Per germline, CDR1 SGHRS and CDR2 YFSETQ. The CDR3 nucleotides read TGCGCCAGCAGCTTGGAGTTCGGGTTTCAAAAACTGTTTTTT. Its translation: CASSLEFGFQKLFF.

This clone was counted a few times. The chain links TRBV10-1 to TRBJ2-1, with 10 bases that match TRBD2. The J segment lost 8 bases and the V segment lost 4 bases, leaving 5 bases of the junction unmatched. The CDR3 runs to 14 residues. Germline assignment: CDR1 WNHNN and CDR2 SYGVQD (reference sequence). In nucleotides, the CDR3 is TGCGCCAGCAGTGGGCCGGGACTAGCGTATGAGCAGTTCTTC. It yields the protein CASSGPGLAYEQFF.

A note on this clone: The sample contains more than one DNA sequence encoding this CDR3. This chain joins TRBV11-3 and TRBJ1-1; 7 bases line up with TRBD1. The V gene end was trimmed by 1 base and the J gene end by 1 base; junction bases not matched to a gene: 0. The CDR3 is made up of 14 amino acids. Germline V CDR1 and CDR2: SGHNT, YENEEA. In nucleotides, the CDR3 is TGTGCCAGCAGCTTAGGACAGGGGAACACTGAAGCTTTCTTT. Translating it yields CASSLGQGNTEAFF.

The rearrangement joins TRBV29-1 to TRBJ1-3, with D tentatively TRBD1 (5 bases). Trimming cost V 4 bases and J 4 bases, with 11 bases left between them. CDR1 and CDR2 (germline): SQVTM, ANQGSEA. CDR3 length: 13 residues. The CDR3 DNA is TGCAGCGTTGGGAGGGGCCCGGGAAACACCATATATTTT. This encodes CSVGRGPGNTIYF. The complete variable domain, with remaining parts taken from reference TRBV29-1 and TRBJ1-3, reads SAVISQKPSRDICQRGTSLTIQCQVDSQVTMMFWYRQQPGQSLTLIATANQGSEATYESGFVIDKFPISRPNLTFSTLTVSNMSPEDSSIYLCSVGRGPGNTIYFGEGSWLTVV.

The chain has TRBV4-1 and TRBJ2-7, with 7 bases aligning to TRBD1. V lost 4 bases, J lost 3 bases, and 9 bases stayed unmatched. The CDR3 length is 15 residues. CDR1 is MGHRA, CDR2 YSYEKL, per germline. The CDR3 bases are TGCGCCAGCAGCCTCACCTGGGCAGGGGGCTACGAGCAGTACTTC. Translating gives CASSLTWAGGYEQYF.

J is TRBJ1-5 and V is TRBV6-4; TRBD1 might be the D (5 bases). Between the trimmed V and J ends, which lost 6 bases and 4 bases, there was a span of 16 bases. Germline assignment: CDR1 MRHNA and CDR2 SNTAGT. The CDR3 is made up of 15 amino acids. CDR3 DNA sequence: TGTGCCAGCAGCCCCGGGACGGGGGATAATCAGCCCCAGCATTTT. Encoded protein: CASSPGTGDNQPQHF.

The genes are TRBV9 and TRBJ1-2, with D tentatively TRBD1 (6 bases). Trimming cost V 2 bases and J 7 bases, with 21 bases left between them. Germline CDR1 reads SGDLS; CDR2 reads YYNGEE. This CDR3 is 16 amino acids long. In nucleotides, the CDR3 is TGTGCCAGCAGCGTGAATCTAAAGGGGGATCCTCGTGGCTACACCTTC. It encodes CASSVNLKGDPRGYTF.

The gene calls are TRBV29-1 and TRBJ2-1, with a weak D call TRBD2 (6 bases). CDR3 size: 13 residues. The germline V gene has CDR1 SQVTM and CDR2 ANQGSEA. V lost 3 bases, J lost 6 bases, and 12 bases lay in between. In DNA form, the CDR3 reads TGCAGCGTTGACTACTGGGGAGGCAATGAGCAGTTCTTC. Its translation is CSVDYWGGNEQFF.

This sequence joins TRBV4-1 and TRBJ1-2; TRBD1 matches at 8 bases. The length of the CDR3 is 15 residues. V shed 0 bases and J 3 bases; nucleotides not matched to a gene: 3. Germline values: CDR1 MGHRA, CDR2 YSYEKL. The CDR3 bases are TGCGCCAGCAGCCAAGATAACAGGGGGGACTATGGCTACACCTTC. Its protein is CASSQDNRGDYGYTF.

Regarding this clone: In the same sample, other DNA sequences code for this CDR3. The gene calls are TRBV19 and TRBJ1-4; the match to TRBD1 covers 8 bases. This CDR3 comprises 14 residues. Per germline, CDR1 LNHDA and CDR2 SQIVND (reference sequence). J was trimmed by 8 bases and V by 1 base; bases with no gene match: 3. The CDR3 loop reads CASSIGQGKEKLFF. The CDR3 DNA reads as TGTGCCAGTAGTATAGGACAGGGGAAGGAAAAACTGTTTTTT.

The V gene is TRBV2, the J gene TRBJ1-5; TRBD1 agrees at 8 bases. The CDR3 is 14 amino acids. CDR1 and CDR2 from the germline V gene are SNHLY and FYNNEI. Trimming cost V 7 bases and J 2 bases; bases outside gene matches: 4. The DNA for the CDR3 is TGTGCCAGCACCAAGGGACAGGGCAATCAGCCCCAGCATTTT. This translates into CASTKGQGNQPQHF.